The 25 T cell receptor beta chains below all came from one sample that was sequenced in a study of T cells in Graves' hyperthyroidism and ophthalmopathy. There were TCR beta CDR3 regions amplified from RNA transcripts. The primer set for the first-round RT-PCR of the TCR CDR3 was HTBI. TCRdb used MiXCR to reprocess the multiplex PCR reads, holding one entry per CDR3 protein. The table shows under 700,000 distinct CDR3 sequences, with 16% occurring only once. The sample consisted of blood. The receptor source for this set is a woman aged 18-35 years with Graves' hyperthyroidism.

This clonotype was seen more than once but under ten times. The rearrangement links TRBV9 to TRBJ1-4, with TRBD1 identical over 7 bases. Trimming removed 2 bases from V and 3 bases from J; junction bases left unmatched: 4. This CDR3 has 15 residues. CDR1 is SGDLS, CDR2 YYNGEE, per germline. In DNA, the CDR3 is TGTGCCAGCAGCGTTTCGGGACAGTCTAATGAAAAACTGTTTTTT. Its protein product is CASSVSGQSNEKLFF.

In its sample, this clonotype was seen a few times. V gene TRBV27 combines with J gene TRBJ2-7; D is possibly TRBD1 (6 bases). Germline values: CDR1 MNHEY, CDR2 SMNVEV (reference sequence). The V gene lost 0 bases and the J gene lost 2 bases, with 11 bases spanning the gap. The CDR3 is 15 amino acids. The CDR3 loop reads CASSLSTGQTYEQYF. For the CDR3, the DNA is TGTGCCAGCAGTTTATCGACAGGACAAACCTACGAGCAGTACTTC.

This chain connects TRBV13 to TRBJ1-2; D possibly corresponds to TRBD1 (6 bases). The CDR3 has 16 amino acids. Germline V gives CDR1 PRHDT, CDR2 FYEKMQ (reference sequence). V lost 5 bases to trimming and J lost 6 bases, with 22 bases between them. CDR3: CASSLLGQPEGDGYTF. The CDR3 DNA sequence: TGTGCCAGCAGCCTTCTCGGACAGCCTGAGGGAGATGGCTACACCTTC.

This clonotype was observed a few times. One base separates it from a far larger clone, so it is likely a read error. The chain combines TRBV28 with TRBJ1-1, with 7 nucleotides matching TRBD1. CDR1 is MDHEN and CDR2 is SYDVKM in the germline V gene. The CDR3 contains 14 residues. The CDR3 region is CVSSPGTANTEAFF. CDR3 sequence (DNA): TGTGTCAGCAGTCCCGGGACAGCGAACACTGAAGCTTTCTTT.

Turning to this clonotype: Given a much more abundant clone one base away, this may be a read error. J is TRBJ1-1 and V is TRBV20-1, with a possible D match to TRBD1 (5 bases). This CDR3 is built from 12 residues. Germline values: CDR1 DFQATT, CDR2 SNEGSKA (reference sequence). DNA for the CDR3: TGCAGTGCTAGGAAGGGGAGGGCTGAAGCTCTCTTT. Encoded protein: CSARKGRAEALF.

This clonotype has a handful of counts. One end of the junction fails to match germline, which may point to a read error. The J gene is TRBJ2-7, the V gene TRBV28; D is unresolved. CDR1 and CDR2 from the germline V gene are MDHEN and SYDVKM. This CDR3 contains 12 residues. CDR3 protein: CANSKLSYEQYF. As DNA, the CDR3 is TGTGCCAACAGTAAACTCTCCTACGAGCAGTACTTC.

The sample holds a few counts of this clonotype. The chain recombines TRBV13 with TRBJ1-2; a possible D gene is TRBD1 (6 bases). The ends were cut back, 5 bases at V and 8 bases at J, with 18 bases in the middle. CDR1 is PRHDT, CDR2 FYEKMQ, per germline (reference sequence). The CDR3 consists of 14 residues. CDR3 region: CASSQSYRVEGYTF. CDR3 DNA: TGTGCCAGCAGCCAATCCTACAGGGTGGAAGGCTACACCTTC.

The chain couples TRBV5-1 to TRBJ2-7, with 8 bases fitting TRBD1. The germline CDR1 and CDR2 sequences are SGHRS and YFSETQ. The CDR3 totals 14 residues. V lost 4 bases, J lost 5 bases, and 8 bases stayed unmatched. The CDR3 DNA reads TGCGCCAGCAGCGTACAGGGGGGATCCCACGAGCAGTACTTC. Translation: CASSVQGGSHEQYF.

This clonotype was counted ten times or more. The chain employs TRBV12-3 or TRBV12-4 and TRBJ2-4; 11 bases are shared with TRBD2. CDR3 length: 15 residues. The ends lost 6 bases at V and 5 bases at J; junction bases unmatched: 6. The CDR3 here is CASSYGLAGQNIQYF. The CDR3 DNA is TGTGCCAGCAGCTACGGACTAGCGGGTCAAAACATTCAGTACTTC.

This clonotype was seen ten or more times. V usage is TRBV20-1 and J usage is TRBJ2-7; the D gene is possibly TRBD1 (6 bases). The germline CDR1 and CDR2 sequences are DFQATT and SNEGSKA (reference sequence). The length of the CDR3 is 14 residues. V was trimmed by 7 bases and J by 2 bases, leaving 18 bases between them. The CDR3 region is CSVNQLTGTYEQYF. CDR3 DNA: TGCAGTGTTAACCAACTGACAGGAACCTACGAGCAGTACTTC.

This chain connects TRBV20-1 to TRBJ2-3; TRBD1 matches 10 bases. The junction had 5 bases not matched to a gene; V was cut back by 2 bases and J by 0 bases. Germline CDR1 DFQATT, CDR2 SNEGSKA (reference sequence). The CDR3 is 16 residues long. CDR3: CSARRGQGTSTDTQYF. Here the CDR3 DNA reads TGCAGTGCTAGACGGGGACAGGGGACCAGCACAGATACGCAGTATTTT.

The chain has TRBV7-2 and TRBJ2-7, with no clear D. Germline V gene lookup returns CDR1 SGHTA and CDR2 FQGNSA. The CDR3 totals 14 residues. Trimming removed 2 bases from V and 3 bases from J, with 11 bases in between. The CDR3 sequence is CASSLMGCCYEQYF. DNA of the CDR3: TGTGCCAGCAGCTTAATGGGGTGCTGCTACGAGCAGTACTTC.

At least ten counts were recorded for this clonotype. V gene TRBV2 combines with J gene TRBJ2-3; 15 bases agree with TRBD2. CDR3 length: 16 residues. Per the germline V gene, CDR1 is SNHLY and CDR2 is FYNNEI. With V trimmed by 7 bases and J by 5 bases, 7 bases remained unmatched. Written as DNA, the CDR3 is TGTGCCAGCACCGCCGGGACTAGCGGGAGGCTAGATACGCAGTATTTT. Translating it yields CASTAGTSGRLDTQYF.

This clonotype was observed at least ten times. The gene calls are TRBV6-1 and TRBJ2-1; TRBD1 aligns across 9 bases. The V gene end was trimmed by 8 bases and the J gene end by 5 bases; junction bases not matched to a gene: 10. This CDR3 spans 15 amino acids. Germline V lookup: CDR1 MNHNS, CDR2 SASEGT. CDR3 protein: CASSSGTGLNNEQFF. CDR3 bases: TGTGCCAGCTCCTCCGGGACAGGGCTAAACAATGAGCAGTTCTTC.

This clonotype occurred many times. The chain combines TRBV19 with TRBJ1-1; perhaps TRBD1 as D (5 bases). The germline V gene encodes CDR1 LNHDA and CDR2 SQIVND (reference sequence). V was cut by 8 bases and J by 1 base, with 17 bases left in between. The CDR3 runs 15 residues. The CDR3 here is CASLDRGRQNTEAFF. The CDR3, as DNA: TGTGCCAGTCTGGACCGGGGCAGGCAGAACACTGAAGCTTTCTTT.

This clonotype has a handful of counts. The rearrangement uses TRBV5-1 and TRBJ1-5, with TRBD1 matching over 7 bases. Looked up from germline, CDR1 is SGHRS and CDR2 is YFSETQ. This CDR3 comprises 15 residues. With V trimmed by 0 bases and J by 6 bases, 6 bases remained unmatched. The DNA of the CDR3 is TGCGCCAGCAGCTTGGACCAGGGGGTTGGTCAGCCCCAGCATTTT. Residues: CASSLDQGVGQPQHF.

This chain joins TRBV20-1 and TRBJ1-4; D is unclear. The V end was cut by 2 bases, the J end by 0 bases, with 7 bases between. CDR1 is DFQATT, CDR2 SNEGSKA, per germline (reference sequence). The CDR3 is 14 residues long. The CDR3 DNA sequence: TGCAGTGCTAGACCGGGGACAACTAATGAAAAACTGTTTTTT. Residues: CSARPGTTNEKLFF.

This clonotype came up a few times. The rearrangement uses TRBV10-3 and TRBJ2-7; TRBD1 aligns across 10 bases. V lost 11 bases and J lost 6; bases outside the gene matches: 13. CDR1 ENHRY and CDR2 SYGVKD come from the germline V gene. This CDR3 is 14 amino acids long. The CDR3 here is CAAKPGQGVAEQYF. The CDR3 DNA reads as TGTGCCGCAAAACCAGGACAGGGGGTTGCCGAGCAGTACTTC.

The rearrangement uses TRBV28 and TRBJ2-7; TRBD2 matches 9 bases. After removal of 6 bases from V and 5 bases from J, the junction contained 17 bases not matched to a gene. The length of the CDR3 is 17 residues. Germline V CDR1 and CDR2: MDHEN, SYDVKM. The CDR3 coding sequence is TGTGCCAGCAGCCCCGGCTGGGCGGGAGGGCCGGGTAACGAGCAGTACTTC. Its translation: CASSPGWAGGPGNEQYF.

At least ten counts were recorded for this clonotype. This chain connects TRBV30 to TRBJ2-1, with D perhaps TRBD1 or TRBD2 (5 bases each). The CDR3 consists of 12 residues. Germline V CDR1 and CDR2: GTSNPN, SVGIG (reference sequence). V lost 5 bases, J lost 5 bases, and 10 bases lay in between. The CDR3, as DNA: TGTGCCTGGTGGGACGGAAACAATGAGCAGTTCTTC. Amino acid sequence: CAWWDGNNEQFF.

This clonotype occurred many times. The CDR3 sequence is CASSQDDSGGSQYF. The CDR3 bases are TGTGCCAGCAGCCAAGATGATAGCGGGGGGTCTCAGTACTTC. The chain couples TRBV3-1 to TRBJ2-5; 10 positions agree with TRBD2. With V trimmed by 0 bases and J by 11 bases, 6 bases remained unmatched. The CDR3 is made up of 14 amino acids. The germline V gene encodes CDR1 LGHDT and CDR2 YNNKEL (reference sequence).

The chain couples TRBV6-2 or TRBV6-3 to TRBJ2-3, with 11 bases fitting TRBD2. Germline CDR1 is MNHEY and CDR2 is SVGEGT. CDR3 length equals 17 residues. After removal of 6 bases from V and 1 base from J, the junction contained 9 bases not matched to a gene. The CDR3: CASRNNLAGGRTDTQYF. DNA of the CDR3: TGTGCCAGCAGAAACAACCTAGCGGGGGGCCGCACAGATACGCAGTATTTT.

This clonotype showed up just a few times. The CDR3 loop is CASRRLEAKNIQYF. DNA for the CDR3: TGTGCCAGCCGGAGGTTGGAGGCCAAAAACATTCAGTACTTC. The chain joins TRBV27 to TRBJ2-4; TRBD2 is a possible D gene (5 bases). Germline-derived CDR1 and CDR2 are MNHEY and SMNVEV (reference sequence). V was cut by 8 bases and J by 1 base, with 12 bases left in between. CDR3 length: 14 residues.

The chain couples TRBV20-1 to TRBJ2-7; D ambiguous. V gave up 0 bases and J gave up 7 bases, with 16 bases separating them. The CDR3 loop spans 14 amino acids. Germline V gene lookup returns CDR1 DFQATT and CDR2 SNEGSKA (reference sequence). CDR3 DNA: TGCAGTGCTAGAGATATTCCCATTGGCGCAGAGCAGTACTTC. This gives the protein CSARDIPIGAEQYF.

The chain combines TRBV30 with TRBJ2-7; possibly TRBD2 for D (5 bases). V lost 3 bases, J lost 3 bases, and 9 bases lay in between. CDR1 and CDR2 (germline): GTSNPN, SVGIG (reference sequence). The CDR3 sequence is 12 residues long. The CDR3 protein is CAWSDRDYEQYF. CDR3 nucleotide sequence: TGTGCCTGGAGCGACCGGGACTACGAGCAGTACTTC.